The rows below give T cell receptor beta chains drawn from one sample of a study of T cells in Graves' hyperthyroidism and ophthalmopathy. Using its own MiXCR run on the multiplex PCR reads, TCRdb lists one record per CDR3 protein. The profile shows nearly 750,000 distinct CDR3 sequences, roughly a third of them singletons. Sequenced material: blood. The receptor source for this set is a woman between 40 and 50 years old with Graves' hyperthyroidism. Each CDR3 is given with its conserved first and last residue. A D gene is named only where the DNA matches it firmly. A row's size may be missing; if present it is once, few, many or a size class.

.	TRBV12-5	TRBJ1-1	few	TGTGCTAGTGGCCGAGTACCCGGGGGGACTGAAGCTTTCTTT	CASGRVPGGTEAFF
.	TRBV7-9	TRBJ1-1	.	TGTGCCAGCAGCCCCGAAGGGTACAGGGCCGGGTGGAACACTGAAGCTTTCTTT	CASSPEGYRAGWNTEAFF
TRBD2	TRBV12-3/TRBV12-4	TRBJ2-5	.	TGTGCCAGCAGCCAGGCCGCGGCTAGCGGAGGAGAGACCCAGTACTTC	CASSQAAASGGETQYF
.	TRBV7-2	TRBJ2-2	few	TGTGCCAGCAGCTTAGAGGGTTACACCGGGGAGCTGTTTTTT	CASSLEGYTGELFF
.	TRBV7-9	TRBJ2-2	many	TGTGCCAGCAGCTCGCTTGGCACCGGGGAGCTGTTTTTT	CASSSLGTGELFF
.	TRBV7-2	TRBJ2-7	.	TGCGCCAGCAGCCAAGTGGCAGGGGACTCCTACGAGCAGTACTTC	CASSQVAGDSYEQYF
.	TRBV7-9	TRBJ1-6	.	TGTGCCAGCAGCTTCCTACAGGGAAACTCACCCCTCCACTTT	CASSFLQGNSPLHF
.	TRBV10-3	TRBJ1-2	many	TGTGCCATCAGTCATGACGGGACCTATGGCTACACCTTC	CAISHDGTYGYTF
.	TRBV19	TRBJ1-1	.	TGTGCCACCGCGGGGGGCACTGAAGCTTTCTTT	CATAGGTEAFF
TRBD1	TRBV12-3/TRBV12-4	TRBJ1-4	few	TGTGCCAGCAGCCCTCCGGGGGACAGGAAAAATGAAAAACTGTTTTTT	CASSPPGDRKNEKLFF
TRBD2	TRBV7-9	TRBJ2-1	.	TGTGCCAGCAGCCCAGCGGGAGGTTCGTACAATGAGCAGTTCTTC	CASSPAGGSYNEQFF
.	TRBV20-1	TRBJ2-5	.	TGCAGTGCTCACAACCTGCCCGGGAAGACCCAGTACTTC	CSAHNLPGKTQYF
.	TRBV12-3/TRBV12-4	TRBJ2-7	few	TGTGCCAGCAGCCGGGGAGCCAGGGGCCACTACGAGCAGTACTTC	CASSRGARGHYEQYF
.	TRBV7-2	TRBJ1-5	.	TGTGCCAGCAGCAGGGATCTAAATAGCAATCAGCCCCAGCATTTT	CASSRDLNSNQPQHF
TRBD1	TRBV7-2	TRBJ1-2	many	TGTGCCAGCAGCTCCCAGGGGGGGCAGGGCTACACCTTC	CASSSQGGQGYTF
TRBD1	TRBV7-2	TRBJ2-5	many	TGTGCCAGCAGCCCGACAGGGGGTATTCAAGAGACCCAGTACTTC	CASSPTGGIQETQYF
TRBD1	TRBV5-1	TRBJ1-3	many	TGCGCCAGCAGCACTTCGACAGGGCTGTTTGGTGGAAACACCATATATTTT	CASSTSTGLFGGNTIYF
.	TRBV12-3/TRBV12-4	TRBJ1-1	few	TGTGCCAGCAGTTTCCTAGGGTGGATGATAGGAACTGAAGCTTTCTTT	CASSFLGWMIGTEAFF
.	TRBV19	TRBJ2-7	.	TGTGCCAGTAGTATGAGTTTCCAGAGCGCCTACGAGCAGTACTTC	CASSMSFQSAYEQYF
.	TRBV7-2	TRBJ2-5	many	TGTGCCAGCAGCCAAGTAGATCGGCAGACCCAGTACTTC	CASSQVDRQTQYF
.	TRBV28	TRBJ2-7	.	TGTGCCAGCAGTCTTAGCCCGGGGACAATTGAGTCATCAACAACGTTC	CASSLSPGTIESSTTF
TRBD1	TRBV29-1	TRBJ1-4	.	TGCAGCGCACAGACAGGGCTTAATGAAAAACTGTTTTTT	CSAQTGLNEKLFF
.	TRBV7-2	TRBJ2-7	once	TGTGCCAGCAGCTGGGTGGAGGGCCATTACGAGCAGTACTTC	CASSWVEGHYEQYF
.	TRBV5-1	TRBJ1-1	many	TGCGCCAGCAGCTTGGTTCGGCAGCAGGAAGCTTTCTTT	CASSLVRQQEAFF
TRBD1	TRBV12-3/TRBV12-4	TRBJ1-2	many	TGTGCCAGCAGTTTCGGGACAGGGGTTGTTGGCTACACCTTC	CASSFGTGVVGYTF
TRBD2	TRBV29-1	TRBJ2-5	.	TGCAGCGTTGGAGATTGGGGAGAACGTTCTAGCGGGTCCCTGGGGACCCAGTACTTC	CSVGDWGERSSGSLGTQYF
TRBD1	TRBV5-1	TRBJ2-2	.	TGCGCCAGCAGCACGGACAGGGTCACCGGGGAGCTGTTTTTT	CASSTDRVTGELFF
.	TRBV11-2	TRBJ1-1	few	TGTGCCAGCAGCCTCCGGGGGCAAAAAGCTTTCTTT	CASSLRGQKAFF
.	TRBV6-5	TRBJ1-1	few	TGTGCCAGCAAAGGCGGGGCCGTCACTGAAGCTTTCTTT	CASKGGAVTEAFF
TRBD2	TRBV7-9	TRBJ2-5	.	TGTGCCAGCAGCGTCCTCCCGGAGCTAGCGGAGAACTACCAAGAGACCCAGTACTTC	CASSVLPELAENYQETQYF
.	TRBV6-6	TRBJ1-3	few	TGTGCCAGCAGTTTAAGCCGGGACACCGGAAACACCATATATTTT	CASSLSRDTGNTIYF
.	TRBV20-1	TRBJ2-2	.	TGCAGTGCTAGAGTTTCGGGACTCACGAACACCGGGGAGCTGTTTTTT	CSARVSGLTNTGELFF
TRBD1	TRBV7-2	TRBJ2-5	.	TGTGCCAGCAGGGATAACCGGGCAGGGGGCGATTTCGGATTTGGGACCCAGTACTTC	CASRDNRAGGDFGFGTQYF
.	TRBV29-1	TRBJ1-4	.	TGCAGCGTTGACGACGGGGGCGCATCTGAAAAACTGTTTTTT	CSVDDGGASEKLFF
TRBD1	TRBV5-4	TRBJ1-5	.	TGTGCCAGCAGTCCAGGACAGGAACGGCAGCCCCAGCATTTT	CASSPGQERQPQHF
.	TRBV20-1	TRBJ2-5	.	TGCAGTGCTAGAGATAGTGACTGGGAGACCCAGTACTTC	CSARDSDWETQYF
TRBD1	TRBV5-8	TRBJ1-1	.	TGTGCCAGCAGCTTGGTCGGACAGGGGGCCGTGGACACTGAAGCTTTCTTT	CASSLVGQGAVDTEAFF
.	TRBV19	TRBJ1-2	.	TGTGTCAGTAACCTCAGGGCAGGGGTCTATGGCTACACCTTC	CVSNLRAGVYGYTF
.	TRBV4-3	TRBJ1-1	.	TGCGCCAGCAGCCAAGCAGGACAACGGGAGACTGAAGCTTTCTTT	CASSQAGQRETEAFF
TRBD1	TRBV19	TRBJ1-4	.	TGTGCCAGTAGTTTCGGACAGGGGCGAGCAACTAATGAAAAACTGTTTTTT	CASSFGQGRATNEKLFF
.	TRBV7-2	TRBJ1-2	many	TGTGCCAGCAGCTGGCAGGGAGATGGCTACACCTTC	CASSWQGDGYTF
.	TRBV9	TRBJ1-4	.	TGTGCCAGCAGCCCCGGTGGGGGAACTAATGAAAAACTGTTTTTT	CASSPGGGTNEKLFF
TRBD1	TRBV12-3/TRBV12-4	TRBJ1-2	.	TGTGCCAGCGGAAGACAGGGTAAAGCTAACTATGGCTACACCTTC	CASGRQGKANYGYTF
.	TRBV12-3/TRBV12-4	TRBJ2-7	.	TGTGCCAGCAGACAGGGAAGCTCCTACCAGCAGTACTTC	CASRQGSSYQQYF
.	TRBV15	TRBJ2-7	few	TGTGCCACCAGCAGAGTGTTGGGTTACGAGCAGTACTTC	CATSRVLGYEQYF
.	TRBV3-1	TRBJ1-2	few	TGTGCCAGCAGCCAAGTACGAGGGCAGGCATCTTGGGTCCGTGGCTACACCTTC	CASSQVRGQASWVRGYTF
.	TRBV12-3/TRBV12-4	TRBJ1-2	many	TGTGCCAGCAGAGACAGTTCTAACTATGGCTACACCTTC	CASRDSSNYGYTF
.	TRBV2	TRBJ1-2	.	TGTGCCAGCAGTTCGGGTGGATTCTATGGCTACACCTTC	CASSSGGFYGYTF
.	TRBV6-6	TRBJ1-2	.	TGTGCCAGCAGATTCGGGCCGACTAACTATGGCTACACCTTC	CASRFGPTNYGYTF
.	TRBV7-2	TRBJ2-1	once	TGTGCCAGCAGCTTGGTAGGGGGAGGTGAGCAGTTCTTC	CASSLVGGGEQFF
.	TRBV7-2	TRBJ1-5	.	TGTGCCAGCAGCTTCCAAGAGACCCAGCATTTT	CASSFQETQHF
.	TRBV7-2	TRBJ1-1	.	TGTGTCAGCAGCCCCCATTCCATGGCTTTCTTT	CVSSPHSMAFF
.	TRBV6-6	TRBJ2-7	many	TGTGCCAGCCACGGGTCTGAGCAGTACTTC	CASHGSEQYF